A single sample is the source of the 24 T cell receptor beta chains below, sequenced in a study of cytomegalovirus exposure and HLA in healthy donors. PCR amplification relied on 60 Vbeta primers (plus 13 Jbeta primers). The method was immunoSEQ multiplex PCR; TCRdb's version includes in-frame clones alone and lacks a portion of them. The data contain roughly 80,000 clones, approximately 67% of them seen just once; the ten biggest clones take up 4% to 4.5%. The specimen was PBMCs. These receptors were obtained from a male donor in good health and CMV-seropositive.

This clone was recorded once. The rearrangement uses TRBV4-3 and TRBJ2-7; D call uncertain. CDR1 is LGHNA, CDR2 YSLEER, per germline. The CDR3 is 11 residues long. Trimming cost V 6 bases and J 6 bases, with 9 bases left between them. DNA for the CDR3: TGCGCCAGCAGACCCAATAGCGAGCAGTACTTC. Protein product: CASRPNSEQYF.

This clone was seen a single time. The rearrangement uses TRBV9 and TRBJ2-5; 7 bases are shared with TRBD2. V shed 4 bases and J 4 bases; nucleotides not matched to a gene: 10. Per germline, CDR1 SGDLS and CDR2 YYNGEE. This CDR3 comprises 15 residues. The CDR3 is CASSQEAGKAETQYF. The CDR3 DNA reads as TGTGCCAGCAGCCAAGAAGCGGGAAAGGCAGAGACCCAGTACTTC. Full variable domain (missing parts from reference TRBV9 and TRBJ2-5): DSGVTQTPKHLITATGQRVTLRCSPRSGDLSVYWYQQSLDQGLQFLIQYYNGEERAKGNILERFSAQQFPDLHSELNLSSLELGDSALYFCASSQEAGKAETQYFGPGTRLLVL.

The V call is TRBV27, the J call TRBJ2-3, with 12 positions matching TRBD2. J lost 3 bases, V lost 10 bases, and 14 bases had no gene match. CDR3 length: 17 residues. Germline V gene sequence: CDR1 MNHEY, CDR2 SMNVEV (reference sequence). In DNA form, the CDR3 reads TGTGCCACCTCCAAGGGGCTGGGGACTAGCGGGACAGATACGCAGTATTTT. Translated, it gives CATSKGLGTSGTDTQYF.

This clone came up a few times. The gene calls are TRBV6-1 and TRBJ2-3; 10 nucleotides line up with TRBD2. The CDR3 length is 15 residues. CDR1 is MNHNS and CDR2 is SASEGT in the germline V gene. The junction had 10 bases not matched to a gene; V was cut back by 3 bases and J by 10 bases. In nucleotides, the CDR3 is TGTGCCAGCAGTGATGGAGCGGGAGGGCCTGGTTCGCAGTATTTT. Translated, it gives CASSDGAGGPGSQYF.

The CDR3, as DNA: TGTGCCAGCAGCTGGGGGACAAACTCCTACGAGCAGTACTTC. As protein: CASSWGTNSYEQYF. The J gene is TRBJ2-7, the V gene TRBV7-9; TRBD1 might be the D (6 bases). Trimming shortened V by 4 bases and J by 0 bases, and 10 bases separated the two germline ends. CDR3 length equals 14 residues. Germline V gene data show CDR1 as SEHNR and CDR2 as FQNEAQ (reference sequence).

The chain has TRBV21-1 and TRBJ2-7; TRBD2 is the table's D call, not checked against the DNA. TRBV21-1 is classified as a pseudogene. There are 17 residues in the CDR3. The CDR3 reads CASSEKLLGEGISEQYF. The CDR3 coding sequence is TGTGCCAGCAGCGAAAAGCTCCTCGGGGAAGGTATTAGCGAGCAGTACTTC.

The CDR3: CASSRKPNTEAFF. The DNA of the CDR3 is TGTGCCAGTAGTAGAAAGCCGAACACTGAAGCTTTCTTT. The V and J genes are TRBV19 and TRBJ1-1; D gene uncertain. This CDR3 comprises 13 residues. V was cut by 4 bases and J by 1 base, with 7 bases left in between. CDR1 is LNHDA and CDR2 is SQIVND in the germline V gene (reference sequence).

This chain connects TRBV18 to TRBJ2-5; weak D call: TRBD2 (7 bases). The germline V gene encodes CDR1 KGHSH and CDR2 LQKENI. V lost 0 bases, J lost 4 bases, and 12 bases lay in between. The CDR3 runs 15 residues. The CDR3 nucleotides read TGTGCCAGCTCACCACCGACGGGGGGCGCAGAGACCCAGTACTTC. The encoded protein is CASSPPTGGAETQYF.

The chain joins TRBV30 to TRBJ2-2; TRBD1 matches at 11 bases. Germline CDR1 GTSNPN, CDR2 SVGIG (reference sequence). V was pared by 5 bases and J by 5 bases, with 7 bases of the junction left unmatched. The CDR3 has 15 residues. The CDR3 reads CAWGLDRGRTGELFF. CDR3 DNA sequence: TGTGCCTGGGGACTGGACAGGGGGCGAACCGGGGAGCTGTTTTTT. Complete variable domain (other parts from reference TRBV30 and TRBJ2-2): SQTIHQWPATLVQPVGSPLSLECTVEGTSNPNLYWYRQAAGRGLQLLFYSVGIGQISSEVPQNLSASRPQDRQFILSSKKLLLSDSGFYLCAWGLDRGRTGELFFGEGSRLTVL.

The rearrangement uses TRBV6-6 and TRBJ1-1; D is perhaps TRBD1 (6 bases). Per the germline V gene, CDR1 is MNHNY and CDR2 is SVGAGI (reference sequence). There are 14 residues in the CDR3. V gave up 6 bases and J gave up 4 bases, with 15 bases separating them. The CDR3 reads CASSQQGFSTEAFF. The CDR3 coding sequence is TGTGCCAGCAGCCAACAGGGCTTTAGCACTGAAGCTTTCTTT.

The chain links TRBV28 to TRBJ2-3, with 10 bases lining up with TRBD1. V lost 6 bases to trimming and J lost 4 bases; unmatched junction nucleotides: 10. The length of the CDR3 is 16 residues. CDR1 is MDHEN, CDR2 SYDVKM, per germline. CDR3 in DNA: TGTGCCAGCAGCCAACCCGGGACAGGGGAGTCAGATACGCAGTATTTT. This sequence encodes CASSQPGTGESDTQYF.

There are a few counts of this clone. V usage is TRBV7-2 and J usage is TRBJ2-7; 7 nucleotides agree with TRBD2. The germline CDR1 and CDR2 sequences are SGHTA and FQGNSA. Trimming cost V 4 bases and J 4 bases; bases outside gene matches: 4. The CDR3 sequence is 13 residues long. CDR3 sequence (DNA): TGTGCCAGCAGCTCACTAGCGCGGTACGAGCAGTACTTC. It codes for CASSSLARYEQYF.

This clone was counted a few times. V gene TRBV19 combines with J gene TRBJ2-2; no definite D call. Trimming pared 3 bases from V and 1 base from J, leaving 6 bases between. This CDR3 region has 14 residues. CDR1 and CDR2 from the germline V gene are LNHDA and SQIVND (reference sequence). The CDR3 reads CASSIGRNTGELFF. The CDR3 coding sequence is TGTGCCAGTAGTATTGGCAGGAACACCGGGGAGCTGTTTTTT.

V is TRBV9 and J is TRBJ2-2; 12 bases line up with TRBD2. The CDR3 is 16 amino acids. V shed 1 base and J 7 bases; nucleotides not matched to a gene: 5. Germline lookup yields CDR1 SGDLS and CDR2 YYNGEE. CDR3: CASSVTTSGGNGELFF. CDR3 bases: TGTGCCAGCAGCGTAACGACTAGCGGGGGTAACGGGGAGCTGTTTTTT. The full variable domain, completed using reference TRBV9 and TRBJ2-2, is DSGVTQTPKHLITATGQRVTLRCSPRSGDLSVYWYQQSLDQGLQFLIQYYNGEERAKGNILERFSAQQFPDLHSELNLSSLELGDSALYFCASSVTTSGGNGELFFGEGSRLTVL.

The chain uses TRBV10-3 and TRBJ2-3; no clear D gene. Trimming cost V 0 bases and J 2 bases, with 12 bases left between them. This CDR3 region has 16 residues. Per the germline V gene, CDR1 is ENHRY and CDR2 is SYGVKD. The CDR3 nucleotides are TGTGCCATCAGTGAGTCGAGTGGAGTGTCCACAGATACGCAGTATTTT. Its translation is CAISESSGVSTDTQYF.

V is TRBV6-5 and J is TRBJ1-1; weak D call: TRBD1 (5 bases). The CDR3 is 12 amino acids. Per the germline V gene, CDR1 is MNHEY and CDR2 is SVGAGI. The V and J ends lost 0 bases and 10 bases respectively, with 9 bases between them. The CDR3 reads CASSYSEGRAFF. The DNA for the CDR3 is TGTGCCAGCAGTTACTCGGAGGGGCGAGCTTTCTTT.

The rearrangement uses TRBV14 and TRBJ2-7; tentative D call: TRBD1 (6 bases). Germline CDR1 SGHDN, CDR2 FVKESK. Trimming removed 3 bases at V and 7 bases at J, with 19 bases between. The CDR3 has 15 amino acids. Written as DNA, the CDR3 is TGTGCCAGCAGCCAGACAGGTGGGGTAGCCCGTGAGCAGTACTTC. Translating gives CASSQTGGVAREQYF.

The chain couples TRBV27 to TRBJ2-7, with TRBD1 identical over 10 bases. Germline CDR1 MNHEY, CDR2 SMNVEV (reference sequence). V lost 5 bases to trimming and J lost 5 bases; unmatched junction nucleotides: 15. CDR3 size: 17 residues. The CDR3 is CASSRLGRDRGSHEQYF. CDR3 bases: TGTGCCAGCAGTCGGCTCGGAAGGGACAGGGGATCCCACGAGCAGTACTTC.

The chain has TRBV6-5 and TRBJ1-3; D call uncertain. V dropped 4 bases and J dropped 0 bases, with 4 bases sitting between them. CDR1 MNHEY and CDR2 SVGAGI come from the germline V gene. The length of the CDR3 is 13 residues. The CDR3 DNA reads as TGTGCCAGCAGTTTCGTCTCTGGAAACACCATATATTTT. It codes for CASSFVSGNTIYF.

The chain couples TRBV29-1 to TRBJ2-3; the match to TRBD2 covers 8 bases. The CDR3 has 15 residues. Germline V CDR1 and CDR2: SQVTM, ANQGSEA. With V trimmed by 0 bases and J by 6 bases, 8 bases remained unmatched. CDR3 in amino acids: CSVEDERESGDTQYF. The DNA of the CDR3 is TGCAGCGTTGAAGATGAGCGGGAGAGTGGTGATACGCAGTATTTT.

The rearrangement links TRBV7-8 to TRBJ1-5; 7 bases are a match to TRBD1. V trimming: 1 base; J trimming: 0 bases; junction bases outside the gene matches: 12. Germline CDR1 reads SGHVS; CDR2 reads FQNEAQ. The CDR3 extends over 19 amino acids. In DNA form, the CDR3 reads TGTGCCAGCAGCTTAGTTGTGGCAGGGGGATCGCTTAGCAATCAGCCCCAGCATTTT. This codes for CASSLVVAGGSLSNQPQHF.

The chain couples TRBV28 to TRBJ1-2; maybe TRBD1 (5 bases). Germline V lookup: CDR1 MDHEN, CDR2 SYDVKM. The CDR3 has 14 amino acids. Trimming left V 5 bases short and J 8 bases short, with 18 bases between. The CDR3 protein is CASSGGDLWFGYTF. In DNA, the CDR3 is TGTGCCAGCAGTGGAGGGGACCTGTGGTTCGGCTACACCTTC.

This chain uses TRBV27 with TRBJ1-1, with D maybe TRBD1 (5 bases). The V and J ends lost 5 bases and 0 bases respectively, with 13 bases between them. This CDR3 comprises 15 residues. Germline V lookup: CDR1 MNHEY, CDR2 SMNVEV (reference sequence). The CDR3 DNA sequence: TGTGCCAGCAGTCTCACTACAGGACTGAACACTGAAGCTTTCTTT. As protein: CASSLTTGLNTEAFF.

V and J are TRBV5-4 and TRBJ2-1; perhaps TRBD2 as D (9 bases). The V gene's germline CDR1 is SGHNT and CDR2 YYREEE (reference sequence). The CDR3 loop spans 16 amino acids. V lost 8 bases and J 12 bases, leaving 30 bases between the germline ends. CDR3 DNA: TGTGCCAGTTCCCTCGGCGGGAGGGCCTTGGGGACAGGGCAGTTCTTC. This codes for CASSLGGRALGTGQFF.